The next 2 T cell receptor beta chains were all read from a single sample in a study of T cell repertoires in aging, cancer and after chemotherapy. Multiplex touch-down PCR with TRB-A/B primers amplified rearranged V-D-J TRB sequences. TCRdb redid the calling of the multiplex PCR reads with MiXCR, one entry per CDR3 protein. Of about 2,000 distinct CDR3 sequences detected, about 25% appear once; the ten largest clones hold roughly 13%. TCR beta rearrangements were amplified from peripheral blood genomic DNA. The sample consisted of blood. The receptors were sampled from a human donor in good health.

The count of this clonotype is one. The CDR3: CASSDVRQNTGELFF. CDR3 DNA: TGTGCCAGCAGTGACGTCAGACAGAACACCGGGGAGCTGTTTTTT. The chain recombines TRBV25-1 with TRBJ2-2, with no clear D. The germline V and J ends were trimmed by 3 bases and 1 base, with 9 bases remaining between them. Germline V lookup: CDR1 MGHDK, CDR2 SYGVNS. The CDR3 loop spans 15 amino acids.

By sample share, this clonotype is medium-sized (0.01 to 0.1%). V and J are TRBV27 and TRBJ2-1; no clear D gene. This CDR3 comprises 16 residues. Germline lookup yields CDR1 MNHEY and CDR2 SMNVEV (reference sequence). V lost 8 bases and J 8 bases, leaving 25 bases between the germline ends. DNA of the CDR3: TGTGCCAGCCCCGCGCCGGCTAGTTACTTCTTCCATGAGCAGTTCTTC. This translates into CASPAPASYFFHEQFF.